This TCR beta chain was recovered during a study of T-cell reconstitution after alpha-beta-depleted transplantation in children. Study observations and caveats: Newly generated T cells supplied most T-cell counts and diversity one year post-transplant. By about two months after transplant, alpha-beta T cells reportedly arose from several hundred graft clones that had expanded.

To note about this clonotype: Its antigen remains unknown.

Germline V gene data show CDR1 as LGHNA and CDR2 as YNFKEQ. Deletions cut 1 base from V and 0 bases from J, with 3 bases between. The CDR3 loop spans 14 amino acids. During its preparation, the TCRbeta library received unique molecular identifiers. TCRdb analysed the PCR reads with MiXCR anew, one entry per CDR3 protein. The sample records about 100,000 distinct CDR3 sequences, 4.5% to 7.5% being singletons. The material was PBMCs, mostly from graft donor cells, obtained 60 days after TCRalphabeta/CD19-depleted stem cell transplant. The chain links TRBV4-2 to TRBJ2-2; D gene uncertain. The clonotype originates from a female patient younger than 10 who had a stem cell transplant for Fanconi anemia, so the T cells may come from the graft donor. The CDR3 reads CASSQVSNTGELFF. For the CDR3, the DNA is TGTGCCAGCAGCCAAGTTTCGAACACCGGGGAGCTGTTTTTT.